This T cell receptor (beta chain) was retrieved from a study of T cells in Graves' hyperthyroidism and ophthalmopathy. Study summary: The blood sample was taken at first diagnosis, before treatment began.

The CDR3 spans 16 residues. Germline assignment: CDR1 MNHEY and CDR2 SVGAGI. V lost 0 bases, J lost 1 base, and 13 bases lay in between. The sample holds many counts of this clonotype. Authors of the study amplified TCR beta CDR3 regions from RNA transcripts. HTBI primers were used for first-round RT-PCR of the TCR CDR3. TCRdb ran MiXCR on the multiplex PCR reads and lists one entry per CDR3 protein. Among 250,000 to 300,000 distinct CDR3 sequences, about 18% were seen once, and the ten largest hold around 58%. The source material was blood. This TCR was recovered from a woman in her sixties with Graves' ophthalmopathy. The chain joins TRBV6-5 to TRBJ2-7; D remains unclear. The CDR3 DNA sequence: TGTGCCAGCAGTTACTCGGATTATCTTAGATCCTACGAGCAGTACTTC. Translated, it gives CASSYSDYLRSYEQYF.